This T cell receptor (beta chain) was recorded in a study of T cell repertoires in cytomegalovirus infection. Study overall: Public TCR beta signatures marked donors with CMV infection and the matching HLA. Study-wide points: Dominating the ex vivo response were TCR beta clonotypes that were CMV-specific and HLA-C-restricted.

This clonotype was recorded at least ten times. The antigen remains undetermined. TCRdb reprocessed the reads with MiXCR, giving one entry per CDR3 protein. Here the sample spans about 740,000 distinct CDR3 sequences, approximately 40% being singletons. Germline V gives CDR1 SGHAT, CDR2 FQNNGV. This CDR3 is built from 16 residues. V lost 4 bases, J lost 3 bases, and 11 bases stayed unmatched. The chain has TRBV11-2 and TRBJ2-7; 8 nucleotides align to TRBD1. The sample comprised PBMCs. The sequence came from a human donor in good health (CMV status not recorded). Some clones in this sample may be carry-over from other donors' samples. The CDR3 loop is CASSSLRQGNRYEQYF. DNA for the CDR3: TGTGCCAGCAGCTCCTTACGACAGGGGAATCGCTACGAGCAGTACTTC. The whole variable domain, filled in from reference TRBV11-2 and TRBJ2-7, reads EAGVAQSPRYKIIEKRQSVAFWCNPISGHATLYWYQQILGQGPKLLIQFQNNGVVDDSQLPKDRFSAERLKGVDSTLKIQPAKLEDSAVYLCASSSLRQGNRYEQYFGPGTRLTVT.